This is a list of T cell receptor beta chains from one sample in a study of blood T cell repertoires in COVID-19. TCRdb keeps only in-frame clones here, not all; method: immunoSEQ multiplex PCR. The repertoire holds approximately 110,000 clones, with roughly 80% as singletons. Sequenced sample: peripheral blood. The receptors here all came from a man in his 70s with acute or convalescent COVID-19. The CDR3 runs from the conserved cysteine through the conserved F or W. The D gene is left open where the match is weak. Clone size is shown for a subset of rows, as once, few, many or a class of expanded clone.

d_gene,abundance,j_gene,v_gene,CDR3aa,CDR3nt
TRBD2,.,TRBJ2-3,TRBV6-5,CASSYRGGGRTDTQYF,TGTGCCAGCAGTTACCGCGGGGGAGGACGCACAGATACGCAGTATTTT
TRBD1,.,TRBJ1-2,TRBV19,CASETRQGAWGYGYTF,TGTGCCAGTGAAACCCGACAGGGGGCCTGGGGCTATGGCTACACCTTC
.,.,TRBJ2-1,TRBV12-3/TRBV12-4,CASNYGLDEQFF,TGTGCCAGCAACTACGGATTGGATGAGCAGTTCTTC
.,.,TRBJ1-1,TRBV3-1/TRBV3-2,CASSSQTGQKLTEAFF,TGTGCCAGCAGCAGCCAGACTGGACAGAAACTTACTGAAGCTTTCTTT
.,once,TRBJ2-4,TRBV30,CAWSVQGKDIQYF,TGTGCCTGGAGTGTCCAGGGGAAAGACATTCAGTACTTC
.,once,TRBJ1-3,TRBV3-1/TRBV3-2,CASSQSPTHSGNTIYF,TGTGCCAGCAGCCAGTCCCCTACGCACTCTGGAAACACCATATATTTT
.,.,TRBJ1-2,TRBV28,CASSGGNRAGYTF,TGTGCCAGCAGCGGGGGGAACAGGGCTGGCTACACCTTC
.,few,TRBJ1-6,TRBV2,CASRADGSPLHF,TGTGCCAGCAGAGCAGACGGGTCTCCCCTCCACTTT
TRBD2,.,TRBJ2-3,TRBV9,CASSETSGIPGTQYF,TGTGCCAGCAGCGAGACTAGCGGGATTCCTGGTACGCAGTATTTT
.,once,TRBJ2-3,TRBV27,CASSLRGYSTQYF,TGTGCCAGCAGTTTAAGGGGCTACAGTACGCAGTATTTT
.,.,TRBJ2-3,TRBV5-1,CASSLEATDTQYF,TGCGCCAGCAGCTTGGAAGCCACAGATACGCAGTATTTT
.,.,TRBJ2-1,TRBV18,CASSPPTGGHEQFF,TGTGCCAGCTCACCACCGACCGGGGGTCATGAGCAGTTCTTC
.,.,TRBJ2-7,TRBV27,CASSFYRGSLQSSYEQYF,TGTGCCAGCAGCTTCTACCGGGGGAGTCTCCAAAGCTCCTACGAGCAGTACTTC
TRBD1,.,TRBJ1-1,TRBV11-2,CASSLRQGANTEAFF,TGTGCCAGCAGCTTACGGCAGGGGGCAAACACTGAAGCTTTCTTT